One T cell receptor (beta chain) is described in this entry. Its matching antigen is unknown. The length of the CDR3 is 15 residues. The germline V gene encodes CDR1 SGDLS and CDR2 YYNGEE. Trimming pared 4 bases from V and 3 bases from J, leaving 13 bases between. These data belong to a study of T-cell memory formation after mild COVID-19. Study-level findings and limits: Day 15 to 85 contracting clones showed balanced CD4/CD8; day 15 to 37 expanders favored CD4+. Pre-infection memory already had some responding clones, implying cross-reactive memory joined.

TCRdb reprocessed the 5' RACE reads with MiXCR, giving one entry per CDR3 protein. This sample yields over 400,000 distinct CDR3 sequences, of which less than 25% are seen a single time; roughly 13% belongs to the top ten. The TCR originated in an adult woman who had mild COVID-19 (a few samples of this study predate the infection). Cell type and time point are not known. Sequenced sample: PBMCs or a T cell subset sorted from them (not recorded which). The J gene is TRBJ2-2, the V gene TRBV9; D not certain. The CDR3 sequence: CASSSGSGDTGELFF. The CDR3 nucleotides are TGTGCCAGCAGCTCTGGGTCTGGGGACACCGGGGAGCTGTTTTTT.